One sample yielded the 23 T cell receptor beta chains listed below, sequenced in a study of shared clonotypes between healthy human individuals. The naive CD8 fraction comprised CD45RO-negative cells positively selected for CCR7 and excluded terminally differentiated effector memory CD45RA+ cells. Generated by immunoSEQ multiplex PCR, the TCRdb table keeps only in-frame clones and is missing some. This sample carries around 2,000,000 clones, 85% to 95% of them seen once, and the ten largest clones take roughly 1.7%. Material: naive CD8+ T cells from PBMCs. The origin of the receptors is a man aged 18 to 29 in good health. Some clones in this sample may be carry-over from other donors' samples.

This chain uses TRBV15 with TRBJ2-1; possibly TRBD2 for D (6 bases). Trimming cost V 0 bases and J 7 bases, with 10 bases left between them. This CDR3 is 14 amino acids long. Germline CDR1 and CDR2: LNHNV and YYDKDF (reference sequence). The CDR3 reads CATSRETSWNEQFF. The CDR3 bases are TGTGCCACCAGCAGAGAAACTAGCTGGAATGAGCAGTTCTTC.

The rearrangement links TRBV7-9 to TRBJ2-5; a possible D gene is TRBD2 (6 bases). Per the germline V gene, CDR1 is SEHNR and CDR2 is FQNEAQ (reference sequence). The CDR3 is made up of 15 amino acids. V shed 5 bases and J shed 3 bases, with 16 bases lying between them. The CDR3 region has the DNA TGTGCCAGCAGCCCCCCTGACCGGGGGAAAGAGACCCAGTACTTC. Protein product: CASSPPDRGKETQYF.

The chain is built from TRBV9 and TRBJ1-2; D is undetermined. Trimming stripped 5 bases from V and 6 bases from J, with 17 bases between. The CDR3 is 14 amino acids. Germline V gene data show CDR1 as SGDLS and CDR2 as YYNGEE. CDR3 amino acids: CASSRPGASHGYTF. In nucleotides, the CDR3 is TGTGCCAGCAGTCGACCGGGAGCGTCCCATGGCTACACCTTC.

The rearrangement uses TRBV5-4 and TRBJ2-7; no definite D call. CDR1 is SGHNT, CDR2 YYREEE, per germline (reference sequence). CDR3 size: 15 residues. Trimming removed 2 bases at V and 1 base at J, with 13 bases between. The CDR3 here is CASSFSRAPSYEQYF. The CDR3 DNA follows: TGTGCCAGCAGCTTTTCAAGGGCCCCTTCCTACGAGCAGTACTTC.

V usage is TRBV4-1 and J usage is TRBJ1-1, with 8 positions matching TRBD1. CDR3 length: 18 residues. The trim removed 2 bases at V and 0 bases at J, leaving 11 bases unmatched. Germline values: CDR1 MGHRA, CDR2 YSYEKL. CDR3 nucleotide sequence: TGCGCCAGCAGCCAACCAAGGGGGCAGGGGGCCATGAACACTGAAGCTTTCTTT. Encoded protein: CASSQPRGQGAMNTEAFF.

The chain uses TRBV9 and TRBJ2-7; 8 positions match TRBD1. Germline V gene data show CDR1 as SGDLS and CDR2 as YYNGEE. This CDR3 comprises 15 residues. After removal of 1 base from V and 6 bases from J, the junction contained 9 bases not matched to a gene. The CDR3, as DNA: TGTGCCAGCAGCGTATTGGCCGGACAGGGATCCGAGCAGTACTTC. Residues: CASSVLAGQGSEQYF.

The chain is built from TRBV19 and TRBJ2-1; TRBD2 agrees at 13 bases. Per the germline V gene, CDR1 is LNHDA and CDR2 is SQIVND (reference sequence). This CDR3 region has 15 residues. The V and J ends lost 5 bases and 2 bases, in that order; junction bases with no gene match: 0. As DNA, the CDR3 is TGTGCCAGTAGTGGGACTAGCGGGACCTACAATGAGCAGTTCTTC. Translated: CASSGTSGTYNEQFF.

The chain combines TRBV28 with TRBJ1-1; the match to TRBD1 covers 10 bases. V trimming: 5 bases; J trimming: 6 bases; junction bases outside the gene matches: 6. There are 14 residues in the CDR3. Germline assignment: CDR1 MDHEN and CDR2 SYDVKM. CDR3 protein: CASSPGQGLAEAFF. The CDR3 bases are TGTGCCAGCAGTCCGGGACAGGGGTTAGCTGAAGCTTTCTTT.

This clone was recorded only once. The chain employs TRBV6-5 and TRBJ1-2; no clear D gene. From germline, CDR1 is MNHEY and CDR2 SVGAGI. This CDR3 has 14 residues. Trimming removed 2 bases at V and 8 bases at J, with 15 bases between. The DNA of the CDR3 is TGTGCCAGCAGTTACGCTGAAGGTTTTAGAGGCTACACCTTC. Translating it yields CASSYAEGFRGYTF.

This chain links TRBV27 with TRBJ2-7, with D uncertain. From germline, CDR1 is MNHEY and CDR2 SMNVEV (reference sequence). With 5 bases removed from V and 6 bases from J, the gap between germline ends came to 17 bases. CDR3 size: 14 residues. The CDR3 spells CASSPLNPSGEQYF. The CDR3 DNA reads as TGTGCCAGCAGTCCCCTTAACCCCTCGGGCGAGCAGTACTTC.

The sample holds a few counts of this clone. The chain employs TRBV7-9 and TRBJ1-1; D is unclear. Trimming stripped 3 bases from V and 8 bases from J, with 10 bases between. This CDR3 region has 12 residues. Germline V CDR1 and CDR2: SEHNR, FQNEAQ (reference sequence). The CDR3 nucleotides read TGTGCCAGCAGCTTCCCCCTCTCCGAAGCTTTCTTT. Translated: CASSFPLSEAFF.

With respect to this clone: In the same sample, other DNA sequences code for this CDR3. The chain joins TRBV6-5 to TRBJ2-1; 9 bases match TRBD2. J was trimmed by 3 bases and V by 4 bases; bases with no gene match: 1. CDR1 is MNHEY and CDR2 is SVGAGI in the germline V gene. The CDR3 covers 14 residues. The CDR3 is CASSSTSGYNEQFF. CDR3 sequence (DNA): TGTGCCAGCAGTTCGACTAGCGGCTACAATGAGCAGTTCTTC.

The gene calls are TRBV13 and TRBJ2-1, with D tentatively TRBD1 (6 bases). The germline V gene encodes CDR1 PRHDT and CDR2 FYEKMQ (reference sequence). There are 13 residues in the CDR3. Trimming stripped 5 bases from V and 10 bases from J, with 15 bases between. DNA for the CDR3: TGTGCCAGCAGCAACTCCAGGGGAAGAGAGCAGTTCTTC. Translating gives CASSNSRGREQFF. The full variable domain, rest sourced from reference TRBV13 and TRBJ2-1, is AAGVIQSPRHLIKEKRETATLKCYPIPRHDTVYWYQQGPGQDPQFLISFYEKMQSDKGSIPDRFSAQQFSDYHSELNMSSLELGDSALYFCASSNSRGREQFFGPGTRLTVL.

The chain carries TRBV6-6 and TRBJ2-3, with D possibly TRBD2 on 5 matching bases. The germline gives CDR1 MNHNY, CDR2 SVGAGI (reference sequence). This CDR3 contains 13 residues. V was trimmed by 4 bases and J by 4 bases, leaving 9 bases between them. Here the CDR3 reads CASSSLAADTQYF. Written as DNA, the CDR3 is TGTGCCAGCAGTTCCCTAGCCGCAGATACGCAGTATTTT.

This chain uses TRBV25-1 with TRBJ1-4; D gene uncertain. This CDR3 has 14 amino acids. V lost 5 bases, J lost 5 bases, and 12 bases lay in between. Germline V gene sequence: CDR1 MGHDK, CDR2 SYGVNS. The DNA for the CDR3 is TGTGCCAGCAGTTTGGGCATCGGCAATGAAAAACTGTTTTTT. Protein product: CASSLGIGNEKLFF.

The rearrangement links TRBV30 to TRBJ1-6; weak D call: TRBD1 (6 bases). This CDR3 has 14 amino acids. The V end was cut by 5 bases, the J end by 7 bases, with 15 bases between. Germline lookup yields CDR1 GTSNPN and CDR2 SVGIG (reference sequence). As DNA, the CDR3 is TGTGCCTGGGATCAGGGGATTTCGAATTCACCCCTCCACTTT. Its translation is CAWDQGISNSPLHF.

The chain employs TRBV7-6 and TRBJ2-1, with D tentatively TRBD2 (6 bases). Per the germline V gene, CDR1 is SGHVS and CDR2 is FNYEAQ. Trimming left V 0 bases short and J 9 bases short, with 15 bases between. The CDR3 contains 15 residues. This CDR3 reads CASSLATASAAEQFF. The CDR3 region has the DNA TGTGCCAGCAGCTTAGCCACGGCTAGCGCGGCTGAGCAGTTCTTC. Full variable domain (missing parts from reference TRBV7-6 and TRBJ2-1): GAGVSQSPRYKVTKRGQDVALRCDPISGHVSLYWYRQALGQGPEFLTYFNYEAQQDKSGLPNDRFSAERPEGSISTLTIQRTEQRDSAMYRCASSLATASAAEQFFGPGTRLTVL.

The chain uses TRBV6-5 and TRBJ2-2, with D maybe TRBD2 (5 bases). The germline V gene has CDR1 MNHEY and CDR2 SVGAGI. Trimming removed 5 bases at V and 0 bases at J, with 10 bases between. CDR3 length: 15 residues. CDR3 sequence (DNA): TGTGCCAGCAGTCTCGGGGTCGCGAACACCGGGGAGCTGTTTTTT. Amino acid sequence: CASSLGVANTGELFF.

The gene calls are TRBV19 and TRBJ2-1; D call uncertain. Germline V CDR1 and CDR2: LNHDA, SQIVND (reference sequence). V dropped 9 bases and J dropped 0 bases, with 9 bases sitting between them. This CDR3 comprises 13 residues. CDR3 residues: CAREITSYNEQFF. CDR3 nucleotide sequence: TGTGCCAGGGAGATAACCTCCTACAATGAGCAGTTCTTC.

The genes are TRBV27 and TRBJ2-2; the match to TRBD2 covers 12 bases. This CDR3 has 17 amino acids. J lost 7 bases, V lost 4 bases, and 10 bases had no gene match. The germline V gene has CDR1 MNHEY and CDR2 SMNVEV (reference sequence). In nucleotides, the CDR3 is TGTGCCAGCAGTTCCCCCGGACTAGCGGGAACGGTCGGGGAGCTGTTTTTT. It translates to CASSSPGLAGTVGELFF.

The chain is built from TRBV4-3 and TRBJ2-2; 11 bases fit TRBD2. From germline, CDR1 is LGHNA and CDR2 YSLEER. V lost 4 bases, J lost 7 bases, and 11 bases stayed unmatched. CDR3 size: 17 residues. In DNA, the CDR3 is TGCGCCAGCAGCCTTTACCATAGCGGGAGGGCCGGCGGGGAGCTGTTTTTT. Amino acid sequence: CASSLYHSGRAGGELFF.

The chain uses TRBV9 and TRBJ2-2; D may correspond to TRBD1 or TRBD2 (6 bases each). The CDR3 loop spans 15 amino acids. V lost 0 bases, J lost 6 bases, and 12 bases lay in between. Germline V CDR1 and CDR2: SGDLS, YYNGEE. CDR3 sequence reads: CASSVGTGAPGELFF. The CDR3 coding sequence is TGTGCCAGCAGCGTAGGCACGGGGGCCCCCGGGGAGCTGTTTTTT.

This CDR3 is CASSSPTGAGANVLTF. The CDR3 DNA is TGTGCCAGCAGTTCTCCCACAGGGGCTGGGGCCAACGTCCTGACTTTC. V and J are TRBV28 and TRBJ2-6, with 7 bases fitting TRBD1. The CDR3 loop spans 16 amino acids. Germline values: CDR1 MDHEN, CDR2 SYDVKM. The V gene end was trimmed by 4 bases and the J gene end by 2 bases; junction bases not matched to a gene: 5.